Following are 29 T cell receptor beta chains from one sample sequenced in a study of T cells expressing NK-cell markers. TCRdb reprocessed the 5' RACE reads and stores each CDR3 protein as one record, lacking DNA. Its clone listing holds some 500,000 distinct CDR3 sequences. Source material: blood T cells: a sorted CD56 or NKG2C T cell subset, CD4+ or CD8+ T cells, or bulk PBMC T cells (not recorded which). The receptors were sampled from a woman between 45 and 65 years old in good health.

This rearrangement joins TRBV11-2 to TRBJ1-2; TCRdb's D call of TRBD1 is untestable without DNA. The CDR3 totals 14 residues. Germline V gene sequence: CDR1 SGHAT, CDR2 FQNNGV. CDR3 sequence reads: CASSSIGGMRGYTF. Complete variable domain (other parts from reference TRBV11-2 and TRBJ1-2): EAGVAQSPRYKIIEKRQSVAFWCNPISGHATLYWYQQILGQGPKLLIQFQNNGVVDDSQLPKDRFSAERLKGVDSTLKIQPAKLEDSAVYLCASSSIGGMRGYTFGSGTRLTVV.

The chain joins TRBV7-9 to TRBJ2-3; no DNA is available, so the TRBD1 call from TCRdb remains unchecked. Germline V gene lookup returns CDR1 SEHNR and CDR2 FQNEAQ (reference sequence). There are 15 residues in the CDR3. CDR3 amino acids: CASSIGDRDPDTQYF.

The gene calls are TRBV29-1 and TRBJ1-5; the D gene TCRdb calls, TRBD1, cannot be checked with no DNA. CDR3 length: 17 residues. CDR1 is SQVTM, CDR2 ANQGSEA, per germline. The CDR3 loop reads CSVELGDSNYSNQPQHF.

J is TRBJ2-2 and V is TRBV12-3 or TRBV12-4. The CDR3 loop spans 15 amino acids. CDR3 protein: CASSPLAMDAGELFF.

The chain joins TRBV29-1 to TRBJ2-1. The germline V gene encodes CDR1 SQVTM and CDR2 ANQGSEA. The CDR3 length is 11 residues. CDR3 residues: CSVDTEDEQFF.

The genes are TRBV12-3 or TRBV12-4 and TRBJ1-2. CDR3 size: 17 residues. This chain's CDR3 is CASRKPNLALEGYGYTF.

The chain combines TRBV21-1 with TRBJ2-1. TRBV21-1 counts as a pseudogene. The CDR3 is 13 residues long. The CDR3 spells CASSERVYNEQFF.

V gene TRBV30 combines with J gene TRBJ2-2; the D gene TCRdb calls, TRBD2, cannot be checked with no DNA. Germline CDR1 is GTSNPN and CDR2 is SVGIG (reference sequence). The CDR3 totals 16 residues. The CDR3 spells CALRAGGLVNTGELFF.

The chain combines TRBV7-9 with TRBJ2-1. Germline V gives CDR1 SEHNR, CDR2 FQNEAQ (reference sequence). This CDR3 comprises 14 residues. The CDR3 is CASSLSTRLNEQFF.

The rearrangement links TRBV5-1 to TRBJ1-4. CDR1 is SGHRS, CDR2 YFSETQ, per germline. The CDR3 has 16 amino acids. CDR3 in amino acids: CASSLGAATLNEKLFF.

The chain is built from TRBV5-1 and TRBJ2-7; TCRdb designates TRBD2, a call that cannot be tested without DNA. Germline V lookup: CDR1 SGHRS, CDR2 YFSETQ. This CDR3 has 14 residues. The CDR3 sequence: CASSLEEGPHEQYF. The full variable domain, completed using reference TRBV5-1 and TRBJ2-7, is KAGVTQTPRYLIKTRGQQVTLSCSPISGHRSVSWYQQTPGQGLQFLFEYFSETQRNKGNFPGRFSGRQFSNSRSEMNVSTLELGDSALYLCASSLEEGPHEQYFGPGTRLTVT.

The chain recombines TRBV6-2 or TRBV6-3 with TRBJ1-2; checking the TCRdb D call of TRBD1 is not possible without DNA. Germline CDR1 reads MNHEY; CDR2 reads SVGEGT. CDR3 length: 13 amino acids. CDR3 region: CASSRDGLEGYTF.

J is TRBJ1-2 and V is TRBV6-5; TCRdb picks TRBD1, but there is no DNA to check that call. The CDR3 covers 11 residues. The germline gives CDR1 MNHEY, CDR2 SVGAGI. The CDR3 reads CASKGVGGYTF.

The chain links TRBV20-1 to TRBJ2-7; TCRdb's D gene call, TRBD1, goes unchecked for lack of DNA. The germline gives CDR1 DFQATT, CDR2 SNEGSKA (reference sequence). The CDR3 has 15 amino acids. The CDR3 sequence is CSAIDRDRGSDEQYF.

The V call is TRBV20-1, the J call TRBJ2-3; the D call from TCRdb, TRBD1, cannot be confirmed without DNA. This CDR3 has 20 residues. Germline V gives CDR1 DFQATT, CDR2 SNEGSKA (reference sequence). The CDR3 loop reads CSARGHPAAPGTLGTDTQYF.

J is TRBJ1-1 and V is TRBV28. Germline loops: CDR1 MDHEN, CDR2 SYDVKM. This CDR3 is built from 14 residues. CDR3 region: CASSLRGVRAEAFF.

The V and J genes are TRBV12-5 and TRBJ2-1; TCRdb's assignment of TRBD1 cannot be checked, as there is no DNA. This CDR3 is 14 amino acids long. Germline loops: CDR1 LGHNT, CDR2 FRNRAP. Here the CDR3 reads CASEGDQRYNEQFF.

The chain's CDR3 is CAISGTDGAPFF. The chain couples TRBV10-3 to TRBJ2-1. Per germline, CDR1 ENHRY and CDR2 SYGVKD. This CDR3 is 12 amino acids long.

V usage is TRBV30 and J usage is TRBJ2-3; TCRdb gives TRBD1 as the D gene, but with no DNA this cannot be confirmed. The CDR3 has 16 residues. CDR1 is GTSNPN and CDR2 is SVGIG in the germline V gene (reference sequence). This CDR3 is CAWNLKGAGGLDTQYF. The whole variable domain, remainder taken from reference TRBV30 and TRBJ2-3, is SQTIHQWPATLVQPVGSPLSLECTVEGTSNPNLYWYRQAAGRGLQLLFYSVGIGQISSEVPQNLSASRPQDRQFILSSKKLLLSDSGFYLCAWNLKGAGGLDTQYFGPGTRLTVL.

The V call is TRBV29-1, the J call TRBJ1-4; TCRdb's assignment of TRBD1 cannot be checked, as there is no DNA. The CDR3 contains 13 residues. Germline V gives CDR1 SQVTM, CDR2 ANQGSEA. CDR3 loop: CSVRQGAREKLFF.

V and J are TRBV20-1 and TRBJ1-1. The CDR3 has 12 residues. Germline CDR1 DFQATT, CDR2 SNEGSKA (reference sequence). CDR3 sequence reads: CSAREGQLEAFF.

V usage is TRBV2 and J usage is TRBJ2-7; TCRdb names TRBD1, which stays unverified in the absence of DNA. Germline loops: CDR1 SNHLY, CDR2 FYNNEI. This CDR3 comprises 14 residues. The chain's CDR3 is CASSPRDRGPEQYF.

This chain joins TRBV18 and TRBJ2-3; the TCRdb call, TRBD2, lacks DNA for checking. Germline CDR1 reads KGHSH; CDR2 reads LQKENI. The CDR3 covers 14 residues. The CDR3 loop is CASFQREGSDTQYF.

V usage is TRBV5-1 and J usage is TRBJ2-2; TCRdb selects TRBD2, and the lack of DNA leaves this call unchecked. This CDR3 comprises 14 residues. Per germline, CDR1 SGHRS and CDR2 YFSETQ. CDR3 sequence reads: CASRRAELSGELFF.

The rearrangement uses TRBV4-1 and TRBJ2-1; TCRdb picks TRBD2, but there is no DNA to check that call. This CDR3 is 16 amino acids long. CDR1 and CDR2 from the germline V gene are MGHRA and YSYEKL. CDR3 sequence: CASSTVWREDPNEQFF.

The V and J genes are TRBV20-1 and TRBJ2-1; TCRdb proposes TRBD2, but this gene call is untestable without DNA. Germline assignment: CDR1 DFQATT and CDR2 SNEGSKA (reference sequence). The CDR3 is made up of 15 amino acids. The CDR3 region is CSARSRDSFYNEQFF.

This chain joins TRBV20-1 and TRBJ1-4. From germline, CDR1 is DFQATT and CDR2 SNEGSKA (reference sequence). CDR3 size: 15 residues. CDR3 in amino acids: CSADALSEVSEKLFF.

CDR3 region: CASSLVSGRNHEQYF. The gene calls are TRBV12-3 or TRBV12-4 and TRBJ2-7; TCRdb proposes TRBD2, but this gene call is untestable without DNA. There are 15 residues in the CDR3.

V and J are TRBV3-1 and TRBJ2-2; with no DNA, the TCRdb D assignment of TRBD1 cannot be verified. CDR3 length: 15 amino acids. Germline V CDR1 and CDR2: LGHDT, YNNKEL (reference sequence). CDR3 sequence reads: CASSQVRAGGARLFF.